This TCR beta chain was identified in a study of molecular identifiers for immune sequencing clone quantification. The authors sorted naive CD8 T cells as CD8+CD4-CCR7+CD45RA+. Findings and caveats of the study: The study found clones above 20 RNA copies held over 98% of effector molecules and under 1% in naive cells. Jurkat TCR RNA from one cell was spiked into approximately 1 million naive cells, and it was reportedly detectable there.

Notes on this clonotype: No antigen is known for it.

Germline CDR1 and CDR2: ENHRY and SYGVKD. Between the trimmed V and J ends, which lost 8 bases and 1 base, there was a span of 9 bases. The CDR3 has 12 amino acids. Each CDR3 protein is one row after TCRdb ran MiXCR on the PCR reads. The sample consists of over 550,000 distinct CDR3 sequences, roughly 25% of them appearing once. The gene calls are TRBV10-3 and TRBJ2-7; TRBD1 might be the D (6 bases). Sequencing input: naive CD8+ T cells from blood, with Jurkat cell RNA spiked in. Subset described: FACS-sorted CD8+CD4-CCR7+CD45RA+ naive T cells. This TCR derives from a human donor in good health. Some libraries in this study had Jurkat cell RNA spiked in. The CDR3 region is CAIRDRSYEQYF. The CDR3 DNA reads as TGTGCCATCCGCGACAGGTCCTACGAGCAGTACTTC.